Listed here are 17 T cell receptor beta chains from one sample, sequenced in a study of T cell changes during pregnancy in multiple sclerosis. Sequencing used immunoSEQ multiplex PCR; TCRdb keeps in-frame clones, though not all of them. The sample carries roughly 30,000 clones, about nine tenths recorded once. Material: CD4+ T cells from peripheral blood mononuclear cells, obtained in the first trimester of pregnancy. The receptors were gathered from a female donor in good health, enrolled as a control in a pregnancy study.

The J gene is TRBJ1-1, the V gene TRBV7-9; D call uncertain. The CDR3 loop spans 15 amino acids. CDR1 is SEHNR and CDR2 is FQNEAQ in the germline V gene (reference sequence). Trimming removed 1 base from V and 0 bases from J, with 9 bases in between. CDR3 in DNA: TGTGCCAGCAGCTTAGGTCCGGGAATGAACACTGAAGCTTTCTTT. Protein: CASSLGPGMNTEAFF.

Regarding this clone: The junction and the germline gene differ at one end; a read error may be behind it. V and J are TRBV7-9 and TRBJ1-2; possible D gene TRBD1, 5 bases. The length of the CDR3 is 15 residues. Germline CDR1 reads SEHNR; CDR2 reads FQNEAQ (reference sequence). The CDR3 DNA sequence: TGTGCCAGCACCTTAGGGGAGGGAGAGAACTATGGCTACACCTTC. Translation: CASTLGEGENYGYTF. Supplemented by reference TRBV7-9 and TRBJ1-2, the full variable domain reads DTGVSQNPRHKITKRGQNVTFRCDPISEHNRLYWYRQTLGQGPEFLTYFQNEAQLEKSRLLSDRFSAERPKGSFSTLEIQRTEQGDSAMYLCASTLGEGENYGYTFGSGTRLTVV.

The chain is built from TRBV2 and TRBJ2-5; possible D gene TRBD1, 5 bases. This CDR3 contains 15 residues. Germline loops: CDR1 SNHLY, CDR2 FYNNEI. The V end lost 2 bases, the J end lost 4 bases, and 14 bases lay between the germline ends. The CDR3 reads CASSEYAGQGETQYF. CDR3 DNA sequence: TGTGCCAGCAGTGAATATGCAGGGCAGGGAGAGACCCAGTACTTC.

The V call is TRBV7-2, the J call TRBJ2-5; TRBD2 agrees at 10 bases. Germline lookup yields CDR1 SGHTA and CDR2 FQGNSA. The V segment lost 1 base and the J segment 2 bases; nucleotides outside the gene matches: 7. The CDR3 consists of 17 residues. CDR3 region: CASSLVGGTSAQETQYF. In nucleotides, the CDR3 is TGTGCCAGCAGCTTAGTCGGTGGGACTAGCGCACAAGAGACCCAGTACTTC.

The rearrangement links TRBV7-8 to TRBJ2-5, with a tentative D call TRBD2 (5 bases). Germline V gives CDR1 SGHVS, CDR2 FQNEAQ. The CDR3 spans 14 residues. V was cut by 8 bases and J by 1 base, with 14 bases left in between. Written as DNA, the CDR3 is TGTGCCAGCTCCCGAGGGCGGGCCCAAGAGACCCAGTACTTC. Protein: CASSRGRAQETQYF.

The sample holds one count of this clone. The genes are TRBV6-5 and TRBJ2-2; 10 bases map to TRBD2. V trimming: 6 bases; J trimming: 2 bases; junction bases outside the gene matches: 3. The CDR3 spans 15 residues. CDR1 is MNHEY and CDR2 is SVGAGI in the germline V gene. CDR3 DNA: TGTGCCAGCAGAACTAGCGGGATAAACACCGGGGAGCTGTTTTTT. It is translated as CASRTSGINTGELFF.

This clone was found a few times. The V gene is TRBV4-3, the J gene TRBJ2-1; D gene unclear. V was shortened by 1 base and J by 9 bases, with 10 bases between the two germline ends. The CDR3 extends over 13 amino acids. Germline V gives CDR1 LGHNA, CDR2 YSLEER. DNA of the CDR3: TGCGCCAGCAGCCAAGTACTTGAGGTTGAGCAGTTCTTC. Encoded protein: CASSQVLEVEQFF.

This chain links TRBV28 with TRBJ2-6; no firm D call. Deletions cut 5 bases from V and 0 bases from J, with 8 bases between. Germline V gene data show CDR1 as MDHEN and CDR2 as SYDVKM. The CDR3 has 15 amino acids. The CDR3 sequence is CASSPAISGANVLTF. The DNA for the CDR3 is TGTGCCAGCAGTCCCGCGATCTCTGGGGCCAACGTCCTGACTTTC.

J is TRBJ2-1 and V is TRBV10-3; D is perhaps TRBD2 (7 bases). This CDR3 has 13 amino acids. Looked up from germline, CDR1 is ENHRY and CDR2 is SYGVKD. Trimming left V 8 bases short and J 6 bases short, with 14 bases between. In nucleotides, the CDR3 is TGTGCCATCGGGGGGGGGCCTGGCAATGAGCAGTTCTTC. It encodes CAIGGGPGNEQFF.

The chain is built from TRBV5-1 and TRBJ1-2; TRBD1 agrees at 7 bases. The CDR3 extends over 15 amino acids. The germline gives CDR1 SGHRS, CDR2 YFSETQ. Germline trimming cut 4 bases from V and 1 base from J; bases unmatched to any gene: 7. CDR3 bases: TGCGCCAGCAGCCCCGGGACAGCGAATAACTATGGCTACACCTTC. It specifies CASSPGTANNYGYTF. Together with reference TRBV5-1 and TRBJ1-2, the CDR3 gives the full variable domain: KAGVTQTPRYLIKTRGQQVTLSCSPISGHRSVSWYQQTPGQGLQFLFEYFSETQRNKGNFPGRFSGRQFSNSRSEMNVSTLELGDSALYLCASSPGTANNYGYTFGSGTRLTVV.

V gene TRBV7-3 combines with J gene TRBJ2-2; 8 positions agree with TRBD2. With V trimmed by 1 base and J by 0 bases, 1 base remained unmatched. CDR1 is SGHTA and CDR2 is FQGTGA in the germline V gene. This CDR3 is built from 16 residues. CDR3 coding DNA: TGTGCCAGCAGCTTAAATAGCGGGACGAACACCGGGGAGCTGTTTTTT. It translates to CASSLNSGTNTGELFF. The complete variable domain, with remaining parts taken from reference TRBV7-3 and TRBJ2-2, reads GAGVSQTPSNKVTEKGKYVELRCDPISGHTALYWYRQSLGQGPEFLIYFQGTGAADDSGLPNDRFFAVRPEGSVSTLKIQRTERGDSAVYLCASSLNSGTNTGELFFGEGSRLTVL.

This chain's CDR3 is CASSIGPHSGGVNIQYF. The CDR3 coding sequence is TGTGCCAGTAGTATAGGCCCCCATTCGGGCGGGGTAAACATTCAGTACTTC. V is TRBV19 and J is TRBJ2-4; perhaps TRBD2 as D (6 bases). The CDR3 extends over 17 amino acids. Germline-derived CDR1 and CDR2 are LNHDA and SQIVND (reference sequence). Trimming shortened V by 1 base and J by 6 bases, and 19 bases separated the two germline ends.

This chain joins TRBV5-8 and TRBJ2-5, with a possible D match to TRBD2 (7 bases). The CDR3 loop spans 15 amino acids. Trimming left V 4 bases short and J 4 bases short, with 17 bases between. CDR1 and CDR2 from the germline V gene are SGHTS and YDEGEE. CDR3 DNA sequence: TGTGCCAGCAGCATCTCGGGGGGCCAGGGAGAGACCCAGTACTTC. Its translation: CASSISGGQGETQYF.

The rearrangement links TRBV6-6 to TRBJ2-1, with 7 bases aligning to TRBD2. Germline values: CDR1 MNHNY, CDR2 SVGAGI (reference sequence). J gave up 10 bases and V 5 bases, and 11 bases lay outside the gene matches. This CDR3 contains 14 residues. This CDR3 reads CASSLAEREREQFF. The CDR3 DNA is TGTGCCAGCAGTCTCGCTGAGCGGGAAAGGGAGCAGTTCTTC.

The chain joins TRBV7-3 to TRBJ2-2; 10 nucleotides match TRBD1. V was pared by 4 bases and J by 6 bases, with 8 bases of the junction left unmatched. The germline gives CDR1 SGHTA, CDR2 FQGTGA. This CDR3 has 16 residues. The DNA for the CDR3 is TGTGCCAGCAGCTCCTCGACAGGGGGCATCCCCGGGGAGCTGTTTTTT. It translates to CASSSSTGGIPGELFF.

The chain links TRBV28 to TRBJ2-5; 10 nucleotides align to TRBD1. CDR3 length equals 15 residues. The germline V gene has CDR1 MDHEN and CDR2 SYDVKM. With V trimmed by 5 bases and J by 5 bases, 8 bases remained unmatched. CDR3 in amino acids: CASSDDRGRLETQYF. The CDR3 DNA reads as TGTGCCAGCAGTGACGACAGGGGGCGATTGGAGACCCAGTACTTC.

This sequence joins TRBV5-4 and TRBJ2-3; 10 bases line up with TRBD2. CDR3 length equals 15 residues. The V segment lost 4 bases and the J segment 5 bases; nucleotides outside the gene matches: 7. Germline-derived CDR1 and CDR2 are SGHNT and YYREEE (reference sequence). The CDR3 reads CASSPAGGPQDTQYF. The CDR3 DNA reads TGTGCCAGCAGCCCAGCGGGGGGGCCTCAAGATACGCAGTATTTT.